This T cell receptor beta chain emerged from a study of blood T cell repertoires in COVID-19. About the research overall: COVID-19 samples, acute and convalescent, were from the United States, Italy and Spain. The analysed material was cDNA or gDNA that came from T cells, B-cell-depleted T cells, or PBMCs.

Original analysis: Estimation of nucleated cell counts relied on the amplification of reference gene primers. Libraries were prepared by immunoSEQ multiplex PCR; TCRdb keeps only in-frame clonotypes and omits some of them. V and J calls and clone size are given by that table; D and trimming were obtained from the DNA. The table records some 210,000 clones, approximately 82% of them present only once. The germline V gene encodes CDR1 SGHTA and CDR2 FQGNSA. The CDR3 length is 14 residues. Trimming stripped 4 bases from V and 0 bases from J, with 9 bases between. The specimen sequenced was peripheral blood. The origin of this receptor is a woman aged 40-49 years with acute or convalescent COVID-19. The chain carries TRBV7-2 and TRBJ1-1, with D possibly matching TRBD1 (6 bases). The CDR3 loop is CASSSWTVNTEAFF. The CDR3 region has the DNA TGTGCCAGCAGCTCGTGGACAGTGAACACTGAAGCTTTCTTT.